In its sample, the clone carrying this T cell receptor beta chain was seen a few times. Its antigen is not identified. V was trimmed by 4 bases and J by 2 bases, leaving 12 bases between them. CDR1 and CDR2 from the germline V gene are SGHTS and YDEGEE. The CDR3 contains 14 residues. Culturing for roughly 9 days preceded CD4+ T cell isolation. SARS-CoV-2 infection was confirmed by PCR in the person between March and December 2020. Either the BNT162b2 or mRNA-1273 vaccine was given to participants in two doses. This sample is drawn from a study of vaccination effects on CD4 cells after COVID-19. TCRdb's table, derived via immunoSEQ multiplex PCR, lists solely in-frame clones and lacks some. The sample contains about 46,000 clones, around 80% of which appear only once.

The starting material was CD4+ T cells from PBMCs cultured without peptide, obtained after COVID-19 vaccination. The sequence came from a human donor who had a prior SARS-CoV-2 infection. J is TRBJ1-2 and V is TRBV5-8, with D maybe TRBD1 (6 bases). CDR3 loop: CASSPGHRNYGYTF. DNA for the CDR3: TGTGCCAGCAGCCCGGGACACCGGAACTATGGCTACACCTTC.